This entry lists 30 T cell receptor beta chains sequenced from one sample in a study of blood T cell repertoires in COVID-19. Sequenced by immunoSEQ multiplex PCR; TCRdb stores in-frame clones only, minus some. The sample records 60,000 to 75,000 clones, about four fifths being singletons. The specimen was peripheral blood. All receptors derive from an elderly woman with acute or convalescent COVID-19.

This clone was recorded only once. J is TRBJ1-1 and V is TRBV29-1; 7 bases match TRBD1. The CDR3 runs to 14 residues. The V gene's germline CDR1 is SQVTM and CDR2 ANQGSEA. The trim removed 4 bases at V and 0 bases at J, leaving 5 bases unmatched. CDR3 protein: CSVGRGMLNTEAFF. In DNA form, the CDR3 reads TGCAGCGTTGGCAGGGGGATGTTGAACACTGAAGCTTTCTTT. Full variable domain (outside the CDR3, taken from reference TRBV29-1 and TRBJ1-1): SAVISQKPSRDICQRGTSLTIQCQVDSQVTMMFWYRQQPGQSLTLIATANQGSEATYESGFVIDKFPISRPNLTFSTLTVSNMSPEDSSIYLCSVGRGMLNTEAFFGQGTRLTVV.

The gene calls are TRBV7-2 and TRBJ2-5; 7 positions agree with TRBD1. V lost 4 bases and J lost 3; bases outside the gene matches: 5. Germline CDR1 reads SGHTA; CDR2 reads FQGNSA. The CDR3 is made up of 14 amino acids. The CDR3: CASSSGTAKETQYF. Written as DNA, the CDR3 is TGTGCCAGCAGCTCCGGGACAGCTAAAGAGACCCAGTACTTC. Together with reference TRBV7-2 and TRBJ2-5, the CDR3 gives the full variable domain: GAGVSQSPSNKVTEKGKDVELRCDPISGHTALYWYRQSLGQGLEFLIYFQGNSAPDKSGLPSDRFSAERTGGSVSTLTIQRTQQEDSAVYLCASSSGTAKETQYFGPGTRLLVL.

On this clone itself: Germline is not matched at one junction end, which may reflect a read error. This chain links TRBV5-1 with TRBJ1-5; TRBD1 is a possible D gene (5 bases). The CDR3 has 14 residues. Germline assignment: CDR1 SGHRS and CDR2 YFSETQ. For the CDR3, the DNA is TGCGCCCGCAGCCGGGCCGGGGGGGGGCAGCCCCAGCATTTT. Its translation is CARSRAGGGQPQHF.

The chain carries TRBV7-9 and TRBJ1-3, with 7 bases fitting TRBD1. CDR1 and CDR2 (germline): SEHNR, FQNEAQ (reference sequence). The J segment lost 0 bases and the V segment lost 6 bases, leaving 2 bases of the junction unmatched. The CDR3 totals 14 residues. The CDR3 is CASRTGYSGNTIYF. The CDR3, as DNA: TGTGCCAGCAGGACAGGGTACTCTGGAAACACCATATATTTT.

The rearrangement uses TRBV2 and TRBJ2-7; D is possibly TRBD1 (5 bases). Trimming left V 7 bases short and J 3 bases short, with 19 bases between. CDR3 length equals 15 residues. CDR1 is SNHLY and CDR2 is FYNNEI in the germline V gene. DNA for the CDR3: TGTGCCAGCAAGCAACCTGGGGCAGGGCTCTACGAGCAGTACTTC. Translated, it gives CASKQPGAGLYEQYF. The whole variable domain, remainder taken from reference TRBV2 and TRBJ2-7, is EPEVTQTPSHQVTQMGQEVILRCVPISNHLYFYWYRQILGQKVEFLVSFYNNEISEKSEIFDDQFSVERPDGSNFTLKIRSTKLEDSAMYFCASKQPGAGLYEQYFGPGTRLTVT.

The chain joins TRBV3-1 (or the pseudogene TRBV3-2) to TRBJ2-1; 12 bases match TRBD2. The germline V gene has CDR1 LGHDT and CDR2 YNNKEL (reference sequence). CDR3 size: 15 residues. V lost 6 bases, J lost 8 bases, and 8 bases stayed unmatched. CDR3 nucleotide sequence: TGTGCCAGCAGAGCAGGACTAGCGGGGCGCGATGAGCAGTTCTTC. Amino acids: CASRAGLAGRDEQFF.

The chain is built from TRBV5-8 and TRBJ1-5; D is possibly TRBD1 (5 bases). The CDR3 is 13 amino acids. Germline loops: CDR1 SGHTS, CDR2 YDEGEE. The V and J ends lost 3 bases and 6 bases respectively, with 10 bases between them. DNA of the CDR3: TGTGCCAGCAGCTCGAAGGGGTTTCAGCCCCAGCATTTT. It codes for CASSSKGFQPQHF.

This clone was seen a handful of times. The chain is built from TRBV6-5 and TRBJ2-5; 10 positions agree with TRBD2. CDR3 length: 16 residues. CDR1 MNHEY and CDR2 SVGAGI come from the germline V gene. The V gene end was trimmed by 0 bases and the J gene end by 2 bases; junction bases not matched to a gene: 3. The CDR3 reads CASSYSLAGGQETQYF. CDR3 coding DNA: TGTGCCAGCAGTTACTCGTTAGCGGGGGGTCAAGAGACCCAGTACTTC.

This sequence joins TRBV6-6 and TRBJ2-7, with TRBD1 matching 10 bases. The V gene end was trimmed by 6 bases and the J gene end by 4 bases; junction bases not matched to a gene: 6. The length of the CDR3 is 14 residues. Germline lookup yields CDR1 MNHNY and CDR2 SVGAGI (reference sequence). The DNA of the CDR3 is TGTGCCAGCAGCCCGGACAGGGGGTCATACGAGCAGTACTTC. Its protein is CASSPDRGSYEQYF.

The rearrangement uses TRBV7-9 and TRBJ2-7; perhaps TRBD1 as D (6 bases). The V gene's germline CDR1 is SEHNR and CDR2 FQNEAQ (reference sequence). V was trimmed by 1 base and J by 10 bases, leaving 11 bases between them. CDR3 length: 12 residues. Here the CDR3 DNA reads TGTGCCAGCAGCTTAGGTGAGGGGACACAGTACTTC. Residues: CASSLGEGTQYF. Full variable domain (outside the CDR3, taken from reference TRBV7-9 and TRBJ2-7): DTGVSQNPRHKITKRGQNVTFRCDPISEHNRLYWYRQTLGQGPEFLTYFQNEAQLEKSRLLSDRFSAERPKGSFSTLEIQRTEQGDSAMYLCASSLGEGTQYFGPGTRLTVT.

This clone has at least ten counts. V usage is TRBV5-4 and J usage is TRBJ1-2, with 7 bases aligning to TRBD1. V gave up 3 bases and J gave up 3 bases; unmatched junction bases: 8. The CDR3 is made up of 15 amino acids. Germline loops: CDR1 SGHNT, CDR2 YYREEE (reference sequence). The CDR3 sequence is CASSSFGQVDYGYTF. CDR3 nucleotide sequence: TGTGCCAGCAGCTCATTCGGACAGGTTGACTATGGCTACACCTTC.

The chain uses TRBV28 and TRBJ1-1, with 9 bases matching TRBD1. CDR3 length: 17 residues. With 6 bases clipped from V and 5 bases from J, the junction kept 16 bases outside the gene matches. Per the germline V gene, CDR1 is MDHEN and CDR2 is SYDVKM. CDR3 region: CASRPTPGQGSRTEAFF. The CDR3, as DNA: TGTGCCAGCAGACCAACACCGGGACAGGGTTCTAGGACTGAAGCTTTCTTT.

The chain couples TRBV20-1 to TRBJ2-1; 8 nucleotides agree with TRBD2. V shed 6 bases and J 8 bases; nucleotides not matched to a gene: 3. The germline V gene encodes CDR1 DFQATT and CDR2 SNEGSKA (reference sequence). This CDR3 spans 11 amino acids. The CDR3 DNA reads TGCAGTGCGAGGACTAGCTATGAGCAGTTCTTC. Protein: CSARTSYEQFF.

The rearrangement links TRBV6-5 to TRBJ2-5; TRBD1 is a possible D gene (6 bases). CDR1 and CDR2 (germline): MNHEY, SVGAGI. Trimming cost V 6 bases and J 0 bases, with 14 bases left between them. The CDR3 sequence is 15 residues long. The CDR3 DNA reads TGTGCCAGCAGAACCGACAGGCGAAACCAAGAGACCCAGTACTTC. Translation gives CASRTDRRNQETQYF.

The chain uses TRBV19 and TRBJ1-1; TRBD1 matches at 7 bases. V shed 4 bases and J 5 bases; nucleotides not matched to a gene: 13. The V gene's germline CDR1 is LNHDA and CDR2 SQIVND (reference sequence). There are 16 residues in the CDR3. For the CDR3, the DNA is TGTGCCAGTAGTACCCAGAGGGGGCTAGGGGAGACTGAAGCTTTCTTT. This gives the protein CASSTQRGLGETEAFF.

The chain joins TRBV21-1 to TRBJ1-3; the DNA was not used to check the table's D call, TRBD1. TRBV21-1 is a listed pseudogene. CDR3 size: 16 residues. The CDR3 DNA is TGTGCCAGCAGCAATAGGACAGGGCCAGCTGGAAACACCATATATTTT. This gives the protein CASSNRTGPAGNTIYF.

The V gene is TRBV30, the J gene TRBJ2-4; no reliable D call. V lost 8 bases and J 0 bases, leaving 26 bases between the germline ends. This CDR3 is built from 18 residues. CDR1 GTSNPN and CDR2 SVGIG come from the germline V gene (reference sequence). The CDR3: CARTPRHALLLAKNIQYF. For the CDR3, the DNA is TGTGCCCGGACCCCGCGGCACGCCCTTCTATTAGCCAAAAACATTCAGTACTTC.

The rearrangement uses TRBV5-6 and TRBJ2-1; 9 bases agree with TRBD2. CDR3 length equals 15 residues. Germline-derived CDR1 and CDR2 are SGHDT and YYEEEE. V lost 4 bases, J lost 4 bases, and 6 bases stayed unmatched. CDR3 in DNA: TGTGCCAGCAGCCCCCTAGCGGGGACTTACAATGAGCAGTTCTTC. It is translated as CASSPLAGTYNEQFF.

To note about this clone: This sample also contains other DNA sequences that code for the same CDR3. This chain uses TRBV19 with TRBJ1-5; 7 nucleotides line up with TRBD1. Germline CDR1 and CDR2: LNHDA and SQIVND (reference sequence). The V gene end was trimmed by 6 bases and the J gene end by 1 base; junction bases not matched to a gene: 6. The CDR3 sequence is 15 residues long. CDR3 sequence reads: CASSQDRASNQPQHF. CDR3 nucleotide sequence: TGTGCCAGTAGCCAAGACAGGGCCAGCAATCAGCCCCAGCATTTT. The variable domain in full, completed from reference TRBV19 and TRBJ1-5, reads DGGITQSPKYLFRKEGQNVTLSCEQNLNHDAMYWYRQDPGQGLRLIYYSQIVNDFQKGDIAEGYSVSREKKESFPLTVTSAQKNPTAFYLCASSQDRASNQPQHFGDGTRLSIL.

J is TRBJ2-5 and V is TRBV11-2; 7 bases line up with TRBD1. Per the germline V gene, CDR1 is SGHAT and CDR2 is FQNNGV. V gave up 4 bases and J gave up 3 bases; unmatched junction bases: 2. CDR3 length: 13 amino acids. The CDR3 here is CASSSDREETQYF. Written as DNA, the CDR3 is TGTGCCAGCAGCTCCGACAGGGAAGAGACCCAGTACTTC.

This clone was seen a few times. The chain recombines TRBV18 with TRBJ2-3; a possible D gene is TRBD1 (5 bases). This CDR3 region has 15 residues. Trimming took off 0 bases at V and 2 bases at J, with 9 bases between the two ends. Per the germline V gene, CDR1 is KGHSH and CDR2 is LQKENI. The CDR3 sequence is CASSPPTGVTDTQYF. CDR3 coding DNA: TGTGCCAGCTCACCACCCACAGGAGTCACAGATACGCAGTATTTT. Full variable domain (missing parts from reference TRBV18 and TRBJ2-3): NAGVMQNPRHLVRRRGQEARLRCSPMKGHSHVYWYRQLPEEGLKFMVYLQKENIIDESGMPKERFSAEFPKEGPSILRIQQVVRGDSAAYFCASSPPTGVTDTQYFGPGTRLTVL.

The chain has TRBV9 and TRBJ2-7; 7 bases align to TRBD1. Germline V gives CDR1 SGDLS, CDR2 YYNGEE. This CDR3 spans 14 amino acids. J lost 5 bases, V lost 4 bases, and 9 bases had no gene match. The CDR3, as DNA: TGTGCCAGCAGCCCCCCGACAGGGATGAACGAGCAGTACTTC. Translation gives CASSPPTGMNEQYF.

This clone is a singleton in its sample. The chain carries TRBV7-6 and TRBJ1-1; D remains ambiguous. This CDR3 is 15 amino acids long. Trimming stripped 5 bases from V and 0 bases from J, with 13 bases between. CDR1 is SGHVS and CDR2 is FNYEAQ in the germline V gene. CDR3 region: CASSPGRRMNTEAFF. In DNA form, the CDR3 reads TGTGCCAGCAGCCCGGGGAGGCGGATGAACACTGAAGCTTTCTTT.

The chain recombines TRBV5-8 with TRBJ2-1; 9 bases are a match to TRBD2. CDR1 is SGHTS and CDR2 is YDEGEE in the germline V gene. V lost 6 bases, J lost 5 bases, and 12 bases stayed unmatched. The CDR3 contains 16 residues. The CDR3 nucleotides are TGTGCCAGCACCCTAGTAGGCGGGGGGGTGGACAATGAGCAGTTCTTC. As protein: CASTLVGGGVDNEQFF. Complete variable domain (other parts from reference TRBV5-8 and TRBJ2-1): EAGVTQSPTHLIKTRGQQATLRCSPISGHTSVYWYQQALGLGLQFLLWYDEGEERNRGNFPPRFSGRQFPNYSSELNVNALELEDSALYLCASTLVGGGVDNEQFFGPGTRLTVL.

CDR3 sequence: CASSLVSVVGGETQYF. CDR3 sequence (DNA): TGCGCCAGCAGCTTGGTTTCAGTTGTAGGGGGAGAGACCCAGTACTTC. This chain joins TRBV5-1 and TRBJ2-5; D might be TRBD1 (6 bases). Germline CDR1 and CDR2: SGHRS and YFSETQ. The CDR3 runs 16 residues. Trimming cost V 0 bases and J 4 bases, with 16 bases left between them. The full variable domain, its missing parts supplied by reference TRBV5-1 and TRBJ2-5, is KAGVTQTPRYLIKTRGQQVTLSCSPISGHRSVSWYQQTPGQGLQFLFEYFSETQRNKGNFPGRFSGRQFSNSRSEMNVSTLELGDSALYLCASSLVSVVGGETQYFGPGTRLLVL.

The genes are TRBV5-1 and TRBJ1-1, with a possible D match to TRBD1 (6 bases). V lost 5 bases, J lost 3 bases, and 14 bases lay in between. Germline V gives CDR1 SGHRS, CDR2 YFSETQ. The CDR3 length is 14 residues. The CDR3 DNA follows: TGCGCCAGCAGATCAGGGAGGGGGGACACTGAAGCTTTCTTT. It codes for CASRSGRGDTEAFF.

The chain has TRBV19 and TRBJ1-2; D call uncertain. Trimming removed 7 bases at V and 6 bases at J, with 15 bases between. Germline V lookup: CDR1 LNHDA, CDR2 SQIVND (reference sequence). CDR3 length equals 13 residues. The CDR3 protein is CASKPRRTDGYTF. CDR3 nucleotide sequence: TGTGCCAGTAAACCACGGAGAACTGATGGCTACACCTTC.

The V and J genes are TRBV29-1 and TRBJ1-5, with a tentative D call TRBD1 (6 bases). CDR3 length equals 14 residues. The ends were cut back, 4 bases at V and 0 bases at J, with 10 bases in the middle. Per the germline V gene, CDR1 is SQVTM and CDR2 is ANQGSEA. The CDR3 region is CSVATGNSNQPQHF. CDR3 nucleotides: TGCAGCGTTGCGACAGGCAATAGCAATCAGCCCCAGCATTTT.

Written as DNA, the CDR3 is TGCGCCAGCAGCCAAGGGGACAGGGGGATCAGTTGGCCCCAGCATTTT. It specifies CASSQGDRGISWPQHF. This chain links TRBV4-1 with TRBJ1-5; 11 positions match TRBD1. Germline CDR1 reads MGHRA; CDR2 reads YSYEKL. This CDR3 spans 16 amino acids. The junction had 8 bases not matched to a gene; V was cut back by 1 base and J by 9 bases.

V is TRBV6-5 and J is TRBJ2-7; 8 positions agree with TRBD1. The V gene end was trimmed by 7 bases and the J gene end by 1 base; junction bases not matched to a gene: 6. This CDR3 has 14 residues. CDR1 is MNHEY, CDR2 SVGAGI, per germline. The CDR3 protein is CASIRQGRSYEQYF. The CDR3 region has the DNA TGTGCCAGCATCCGACAGGGGAGATCCTACGAGCAGTACTTC.